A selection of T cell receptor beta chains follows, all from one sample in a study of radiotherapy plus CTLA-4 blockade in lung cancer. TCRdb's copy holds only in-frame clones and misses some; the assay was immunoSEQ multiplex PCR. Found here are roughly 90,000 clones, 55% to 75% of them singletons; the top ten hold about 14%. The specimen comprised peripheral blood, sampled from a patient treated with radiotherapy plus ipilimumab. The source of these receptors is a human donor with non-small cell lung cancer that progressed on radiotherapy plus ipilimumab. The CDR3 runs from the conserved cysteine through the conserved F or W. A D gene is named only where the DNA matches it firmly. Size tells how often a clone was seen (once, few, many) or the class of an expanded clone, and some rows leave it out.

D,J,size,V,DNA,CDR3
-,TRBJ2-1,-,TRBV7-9,TGTGCCAGCAGCTTAGGGGAAGGTCGCGGGTTCTTC,CASSLGEGRGFF
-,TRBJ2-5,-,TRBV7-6,TGTGCCAGCAGCCGGGACGCCAATACGTGGACCCAGTACTTC,CASSRDANTWTQYF
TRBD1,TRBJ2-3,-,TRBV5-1,TGCGCCAGCACCCCCAGGGGGCGCACAGATACGCAGTATTTT,CASTPRGRTDTQYF
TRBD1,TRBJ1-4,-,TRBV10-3,TGTGCCATCAGTGACAGGGGGGCTGGCGTAACTAATGAAAAACTGTTTTTT,CAISDRGAGVTNEKLFF
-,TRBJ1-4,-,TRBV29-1,TGCAGCGTTGAAGCGGGGTCAGCGACGGTGGGAAATGAAAAACTGTTTTTT,CSVEAGSATVGNEKLFF
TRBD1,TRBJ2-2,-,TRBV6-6,TGTGCCAGCATAGGACAGGTGAACACCGGGGAGCTGTTTTTT,CASIGQVNTGELFF
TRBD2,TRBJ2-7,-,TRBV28,TGTGCCAGCAGCACACCTATCGTCTCTAGCGGGAGGGTTGTCTACGAGCAGTACTTC,CASSTPIVSSGRVVYEQYF
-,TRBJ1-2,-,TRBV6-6,TGTGCCAGCAGCCGAGGGCAGGGCCTGGACTATGGCTACACCTTC,CASSRGQGLDYGYTF
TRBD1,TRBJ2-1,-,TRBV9,TGTGCCAGCAGCGTAGCAGGGGGTGTGCACAATGAGCAGTTCTTC,CASSVAGGVHNEQFF
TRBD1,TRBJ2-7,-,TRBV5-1,TGCGCCAGCAGCTTTACAGGGGGCTACGAGCAGTACTTC,CASSFTGGYEQYF
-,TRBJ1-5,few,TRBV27,TGTGCCAGCAGTTCAAGGGGAGCCCTAAATCAGCCCCAGCATTTT,CASSSRGALNQPQHF
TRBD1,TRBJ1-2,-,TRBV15,TGTGCCACCAGCTTAGGACAGGGGGATAACTATGGCTACACCTTC,CATSLGQGDNYGYTF
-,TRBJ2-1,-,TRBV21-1,TGTGCCAGCAGCCCCCGGGGAGAGGAGGGGTACCGCTCCTACAATGAGCAGTTCTTC,CASSPRGEEGYRSYNEQFF
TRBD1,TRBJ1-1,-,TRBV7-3,TGTGCCAGCAGTTTCGACAGGGACACTGAAGCTTTCTTT,CASSFDRDTEAFF
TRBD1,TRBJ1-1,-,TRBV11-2,TGTGCCAGCAGAGCACAGGGGTCCAGCGCTGAAGCTTTCTTT,CASRAQGSSAEAFF
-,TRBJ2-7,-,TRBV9,TGTGCCAGCAGCGAGGGAGGTAACTCCTACGAGCAGTACTTC,CASSEGGNSYEQYF
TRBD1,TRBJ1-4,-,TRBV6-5,TGTGCCAGCAAGCGGGGGGGACAGGGGGATGAAAAACTGTTTTTT,CASKRGGQGDEKLFF
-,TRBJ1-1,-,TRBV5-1,TGCGCCAGCAGCTTGGTGGCAGGGGATAAAGCTTTCTTT,CASSLVAGDKAFF
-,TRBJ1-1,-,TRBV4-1,TGCGCCAGCAGCCAAGGAGGCAGGGGGAACACTGAAGCTTTCTTT,CASSQGGRGNTEAFF
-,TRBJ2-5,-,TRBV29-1,TGCAGCGTTAAGACAGGTCAAGAGACCCAGTACTTC,CSVKTGQETQYF
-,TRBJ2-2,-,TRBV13,TGTGCCAGCAGCTTAGGTCTGGAGGAGCTGTTTTTT,CASSLGLEELFF
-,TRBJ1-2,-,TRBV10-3,TGTGCCATCAGTAGAAGCGTTGAGTCGTCTGAGGGCTACACCTTC,CAISRSVESSEGYTF
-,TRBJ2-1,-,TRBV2,TGTGCCAGCAGTGAAAGGTTCCAGCAGTTCTTC,CASSERFQQFF
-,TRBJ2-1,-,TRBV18,TGTGCCAGCTCACCAAGGGAAAACAATGAGCAGTTCTTC,CASSPRENNEQFF
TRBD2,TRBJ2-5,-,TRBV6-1,TGTGCCAGCAAGCCGGGACTAGCGGGGCAGGAGACCCAGTACTTC,CASKPGLAGQETQYF
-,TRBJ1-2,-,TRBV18,TGTGCCAGCTCACCACCTCTCTTCACAGGGAAGGAGGATGGCTACACCTTC,CASSPPLFTGKEDGYTF
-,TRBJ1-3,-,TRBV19,TGTGCCAGTAGTATGGATGGGTCTGGAAACACCATATATTTT,CASSMDGSGNTIYF
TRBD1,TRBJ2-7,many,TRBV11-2,TGTGCCAGCAGCTCGGACAGGGACGAGCAGTACTTC,CASSSDRDEQYF
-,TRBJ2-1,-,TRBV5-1,TGCGCCAGCAGCTTTTTGGCGGATCGCAATGAGCAGTTCTTC,CASSFLADRNEQFF